The TCR beta chain under discussion was sequenced for a study of chemoradiotherapy in HPV16-positive cancers. Study-level background: Candidate HPV-specific T-cell clones and common TCR motifs came from functional assays in a couple of HPV16-positive patients. Study-wide results and caveats: For HPV16-positive patients, expanding HPV-responsive T cells associated with longer recurrence-free survival. Candidate HPV-specific clones and E7-related TCR motifs grew in tumor during treatment.

The assay was immunoSEQ multiplex PCR, and TCRdb's table has in-frame clones only and misses some. The sample lists more than 8,500 clones, around 90% occurring once. As for this clone: Its cognate antigen is unknown.

Over chemoradiotherapy, repertoires were sampled more than once. Germline trimming cut 4 bases from V and 10 bases from J; bases unmatched to any gene: 8. This CDR3 spans 15 amino acids. CDR1 is SGHRS and CDR2 is YFSETQ in the germline V gene. The source was blood, collected from a patient who underwent chemoradiotherapy. The TCR was taken from a human donor with HPV-associated anogenital cancer. The V and J genes are TRBV5-1 and TRBJ2-1, with 13 positions matching TRBD2. This chain's CDR3 is CASSTTSGGALEQFF. The CDR3 DNA sequence: TGCGCCAGCAGCACCACTAGCGGGGGGGCCTTGGAGCAGTTCTTC.